This entry features one T cell receptor beta chain sequence. What it binds is not known. Using its own MiXCR run on the 5' RACE reads, TCRdb lists one record per CDR3 protein. The sample has some 270,000 distinct CDR3 sequences, around 32% seen once. The sample is drawn from a study of CD8 T cells in ankylosing spondylitis. Whole-study findings and limits: It appeared that ankylosing spondylitis blood was characterized by a TCR beta motif of several highly homologous variants. Enrichment of disease-linked clones was reportedly significant in matched ankylosing spondylitis synovial fluid. A CD8+ phenotype characterized the disease-linked clones, which were relatively rare in peripheral blood.

The CDR3 runs to 14 residues. V was clipped by 1 base and J by 0 bases, with 6 bases between them. CDR1 is KGHSH, CDR2 LQKENI, per germline. The V gene is TRBV18, the J gene TRBJ1-1; D gene uncertain. The sequence came from a male donor with ankylosing spondylitis or in good health (not recorded which). The sequenced sample consisted of blood, either unsorted or a sorted T cell fraction (not recorded which). CDR3: CASSPQRMNTEAFF. CDR3 nucleotide sequence: TGTGCCAGCTCACCACAGAGAATGAACACTGAAGCTTTCTTT. Supplemented by reference TRBV18 and TRBJ1-1, the full variable domain reads NAGVMQNPRHLVRRRGQEARLRCSPMKGHSHVYWYRQLPEEGLKFMVYLQKENIIDESGMPKERFSAEFPKEGPSILRIQQVVRGDSAAYFCASSPQRMNTEAFFGQGTRLTVV.